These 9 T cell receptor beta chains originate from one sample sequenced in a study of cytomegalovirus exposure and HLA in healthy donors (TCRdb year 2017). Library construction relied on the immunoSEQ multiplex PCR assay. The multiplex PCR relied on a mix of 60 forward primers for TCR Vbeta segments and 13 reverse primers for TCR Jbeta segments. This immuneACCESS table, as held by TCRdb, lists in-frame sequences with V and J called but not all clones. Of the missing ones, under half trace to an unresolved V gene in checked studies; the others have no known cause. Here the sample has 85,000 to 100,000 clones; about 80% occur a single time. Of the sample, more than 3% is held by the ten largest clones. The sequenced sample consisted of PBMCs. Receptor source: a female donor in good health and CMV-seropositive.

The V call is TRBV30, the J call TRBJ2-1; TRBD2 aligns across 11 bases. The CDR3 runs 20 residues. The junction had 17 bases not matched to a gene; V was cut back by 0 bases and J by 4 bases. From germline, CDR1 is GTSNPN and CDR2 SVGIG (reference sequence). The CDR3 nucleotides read TGTGCCTGGAGTGTGCATGCATTAGCGGGAGGGCCAGCCCAATACAATGAGCAGTTCTTC. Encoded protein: CAWSVHALAGGPAQYNEQFF.

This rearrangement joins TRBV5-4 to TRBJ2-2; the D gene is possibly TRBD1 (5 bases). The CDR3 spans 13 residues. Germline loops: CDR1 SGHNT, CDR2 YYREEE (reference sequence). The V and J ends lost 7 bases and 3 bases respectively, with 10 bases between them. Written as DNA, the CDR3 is TGTGCCAGCTTTGGGGCCGACACCGGGGAGCTGTTTTTT. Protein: CASFGADTGELFF.

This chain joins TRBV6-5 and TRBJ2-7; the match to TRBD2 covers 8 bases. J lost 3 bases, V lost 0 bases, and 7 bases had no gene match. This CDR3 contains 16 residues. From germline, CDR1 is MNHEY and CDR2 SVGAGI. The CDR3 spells CASSYSVLADYYEQYF. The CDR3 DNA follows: TGTGCCAGCAGTTACTCGGTACTAGCGGACTACTACGAGCAGTACTTC.

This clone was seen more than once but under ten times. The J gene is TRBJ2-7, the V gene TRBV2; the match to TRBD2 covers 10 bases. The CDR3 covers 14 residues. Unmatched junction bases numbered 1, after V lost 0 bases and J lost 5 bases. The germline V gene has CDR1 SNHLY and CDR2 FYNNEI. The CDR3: CASSEALAGDEQYF. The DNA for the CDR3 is TGTGCCAGCAGTGAAGCGCTAGCGGGAGACGAGCAGTACTTC.

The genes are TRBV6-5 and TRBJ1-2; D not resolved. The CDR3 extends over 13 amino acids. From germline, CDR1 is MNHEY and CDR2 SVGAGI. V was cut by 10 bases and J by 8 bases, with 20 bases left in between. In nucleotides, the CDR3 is TGTGCCACCGTTTTAAGGGAGGAGGGAGGCTACACCTTC. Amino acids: CATVLREEGGYTF.

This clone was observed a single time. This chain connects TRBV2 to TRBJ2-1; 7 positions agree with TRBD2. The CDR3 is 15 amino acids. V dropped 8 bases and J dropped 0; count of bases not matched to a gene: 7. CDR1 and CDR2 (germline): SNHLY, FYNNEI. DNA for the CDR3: TGTGCCAGCGATGCTAGCGGCAGCTCCTACAATGAGCAGTTCTTC. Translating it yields CASDASGSSYNEQFF. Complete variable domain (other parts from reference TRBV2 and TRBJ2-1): EPEVTQTPSHQVTQMGQEVILRCVPISNHLYFYWYRQILGQKVEFLVSFYNNEISEKSEIFDDQFSVERPDGSNFTLKIRSTKLEDSAMYFCASDASGSSYNEQFFGPGTRLTVL.

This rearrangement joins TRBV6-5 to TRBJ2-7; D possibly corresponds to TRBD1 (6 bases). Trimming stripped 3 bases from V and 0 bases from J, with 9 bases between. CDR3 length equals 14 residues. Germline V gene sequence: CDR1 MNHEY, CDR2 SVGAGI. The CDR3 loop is CASSYGDISYEQYF. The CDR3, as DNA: TGTGCCAGCAGTTATGGGGACATCTCCTACGAGCAGTACTTC.

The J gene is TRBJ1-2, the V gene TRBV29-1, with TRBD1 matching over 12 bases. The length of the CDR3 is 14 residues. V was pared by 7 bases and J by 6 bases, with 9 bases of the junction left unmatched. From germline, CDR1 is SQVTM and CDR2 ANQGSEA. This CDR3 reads CSAAGTGGADGYTF. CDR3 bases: TGCAGCGCCGCCGGGACAGGGGGCGCCGATGGCTACACCTTC.

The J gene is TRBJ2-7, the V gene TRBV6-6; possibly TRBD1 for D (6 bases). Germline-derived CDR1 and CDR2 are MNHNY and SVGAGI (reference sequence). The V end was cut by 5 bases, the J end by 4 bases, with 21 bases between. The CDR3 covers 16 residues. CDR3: CASSGSSQQGPYEQYF. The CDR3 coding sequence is TGTGCCAGCAGTGGATCCTCGCAACAGGGCCCTTACGAGCAGTACTTC.